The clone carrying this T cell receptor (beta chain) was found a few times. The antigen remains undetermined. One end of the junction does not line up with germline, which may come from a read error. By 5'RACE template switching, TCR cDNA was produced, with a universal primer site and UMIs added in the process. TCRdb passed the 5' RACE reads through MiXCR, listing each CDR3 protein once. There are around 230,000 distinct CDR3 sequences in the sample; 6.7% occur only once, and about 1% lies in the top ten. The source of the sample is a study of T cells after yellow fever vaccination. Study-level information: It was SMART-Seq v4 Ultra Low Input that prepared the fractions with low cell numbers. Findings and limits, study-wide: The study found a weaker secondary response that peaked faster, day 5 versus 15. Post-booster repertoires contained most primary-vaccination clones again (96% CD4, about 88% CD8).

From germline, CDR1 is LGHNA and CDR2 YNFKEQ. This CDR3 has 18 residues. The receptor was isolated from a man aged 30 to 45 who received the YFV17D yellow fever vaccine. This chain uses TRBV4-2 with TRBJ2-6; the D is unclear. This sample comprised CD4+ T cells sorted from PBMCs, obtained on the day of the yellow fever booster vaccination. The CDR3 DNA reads TGTGCCAGCAGACAAGAATATCGGTCGACTGCTGGGGCCAACGTCCTGACTTTC. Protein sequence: CASRQEYRSTAGANVLTF.